This is a list of T cell receptor beta chains from one sample in a study of a mutant IDH1 vaccine in newly diagnosed glioma. The protocol was immunoSEQ multiplex PCR, while the TCRdb copy is restricted to in-frame clones and leaves out a portion. The table shows about 24,000 clones, with approximately 81% occurring only once. Their target antigens are unknown. The sequencing here drew on PBMCs, taken from a glioma patient whose treatment included an IDH1 peptide vaccine. Source of these receptors: a man between 35 and 55 years old with glioma. Both conserved end residues are part of each CDR3. The D gene is left open where the match is weak. Clone size appears in some rows only: once, few, many, or a class for an expanded clone.

CDR3 DNA: TGTGCCAGCAGCCCACCCCGGGACAGAAGCAAAGAGACCCAGTACTTC
CDR3 protein: CASSPPRDRSKETQYF
J gene: TRBJ2-5
clone size: NA
D gene: TRBD1
V gene: TRBV5-6

CDR3 DNA: TGTGCCAGTAGTATGGGCCGGGTGCAGCCCCAGCATTTT
CDR3 protein: CASSMGRVQPQHF
J gene: TRBJ1-5
clone size: NA
D gene: NA
V gene: TRBV19

CDR3 DNA: TGTGCCACCGCCTCCGGGGGACGAGGTTCCTACAATGAGCAGTTCTTC
CDR3 protein: CATASGGRGSYNEQFF
J gene: TRBJ2-1
clone size: once
D gene: NA
V gene: TRBV27

CDR3 DNA: TGCGCCAGCAGCTCGGCGACGGGAAACACCATATATTTT
CDR3 protein: CASSSATGNTIYF
J gene: TRBJ1-3
clone size: NA
D gene: NA
V gene: TRBV5-1

CDR3 DNA: TGCAGCAGTCAGGGGCAGGGGGGGAATGAGCAGTTCTTC
CDR3 protein: CSSQGQGGNEQFF
J gene: TRBJ2-1
clone size: NA
D gene: NA
V gene: TRBV29-1

CDR3 DNA: NA
CDR3 protein: CASSISARGNTIYF
J gene: TRBJ1-3
clone size: NA
D gene: NA
V gene: TRBV19

CDR3 DNA: TGTGCCAGCATTAAAGACAGGGGACGATCACCCCTCCACTTT
CDR3 protein: CASIKDRGRSPLHF
J gene: TRBJ1-6
clone size: NA
D gene: TRBD1
V gene: TRBV5-6

CDR3 DNA: TGTGCCAGCAGCTTACAGGGGTCACAAGAGACCCAGTACTTC
CDR3 protein: CASSLQGSQETQYF
J gene: TRBJ2-5
clone size: NA
D gene: NA
V gene: TRBV7-2

CDR3 DNA: TGTGCCAGCAGCGCAATTAATCAGCCCCAGCATTTT
CDR3 protein: CASSAINQPQHF
J gene: TRBJ1-5
clone size: NA
D gene: NA
V gene: TRBV5-6

CDR3 DNA: TGTGCCAGCAGGTCGATTTCTCTTTATGGCTACACCTTC
CDR3 protein: CASRSISLYGYTF
J gene: TRBJ1-2
clone size: once
D gene: NA
V gene: TRBV5-6

CDR3 DNA: TGCGCCAGCAGCCAAGTGGGGCTCTTGAACACTGAAGCTTTCTTT
CDR3 protein: CASSQVGLLNTEAFF
J gene: TRBJ1-1
clone size: NA
D gene: NA
V gene: TRBV4-1

CDR3 DNA: TGTGCCAGCAGCTTAAGGTCCGGGGAGCTGTTTTTT
CDR3 protein: CASSLRSGELFF
J gene: TRBJ2-2
clone size: NA
D gene: NA
V gene: TRBV11-3

CDR3 DNA: TGTGCCATCGGAGCAGGCTCTGGTAAACTGTTTTTT
CDR3 protein: CAIGAGSGKLFF
J gene: TRBJ1-4
clone size: once
D gene: NA
V gene: TRBV10-3

CDR3 DNA: TGTGCCAGCGCAGATCGGGCGAACATTCAGTACTTC
CDR3 protein: CASADRANIQYF
J gene: TRBJ2-4
clone size: NA
D gene: NA
V gene: TRBV2

CDR3 DNA: TGCGCCAGCAGCCTGTCGGCGAACACCGGGGAGCTGTTTTTT
CDR3 protein: CASSLSANTGELFF
J gene: TRBJ2-2
clone size: few
D gene: NA
V gene: TRBV4-1

CDR3 DNA: TGTGCCAGCAGCTTAAGGAGCGGGCGGGCCATCTACAATGAGCAGTTCTTC
CDR3 protein: CASSLRSGRAIYNEQFF
J gene: TRBJ2-1
clone size: NA
D gene: NA
V gene: TRBV7-2

CDR3 DNA: TGTGCCAGTAGCAGGGAGCCTGAAGCTTTCTTT
CDR3 protein: CASSREPEAFF
J gene: TRBJ1-1
clone size: few
D gene: NA
V gene: TRBV19

CDR3 DNA: TGTGCCAGCAGGCCGGTGGGGCGACTGAACACTGAAGCTTTCTTT
CDR3 protein: CASRPVGRLNTEAFF
J gene: TRBJ1-1
clone size: NA
D gene: NA
V gene: TRBV9

CDR3 DNA: TGTGCCAGCAGCAAGGGCAGGGCGGGGACAGATACGCAGTATTTT
CDR3 protein: CASSKGRAGTDTQYF
J gene: TRBJ2-3
clone size: NA
D gene: NA
V gene: TRBV21-1

CDR3 DNA: TGTGCCACCTCCCAGGGGCTCGGCAATCAGCCCCAGCATTTT
CDR3 protein: CATSQGLGNQPQHF
J gene: TRBJ1-5
clone size: NA
D gene: NA
V gene: TRBV6-6

CDR3 DNA: TGCGCCAGCAGGCTGACTAGCGGGACCCGCGAGCAGTACTTC
CDR3 protein: CASRLTSGTREQYF
J gene: TRBJ2-7
clone size: NA
D gene: TRBD2
V gene: TRBV5-1

CDR3 DNA: TGTGCCAGCAGTTCTCCCCTAGCGGGAGGCCGGGAGACCCAGTACTTC
CDR3 protein: CASSSPLAGGRETQYF
J gene: TRBJ2-5
clone size: NA
D gene: TRBD2
V gene: TRBV6-5

CDR3 DNA: TGTGCCAGCAGCTTTACGGCGATTTCGAACACCGGGGAGCTGTTTTTT
CDR3 protein: CASSFTAISNTGELFF
J gene: TRBJ2-2
clone size: NA
D gene: NA
V gene: TRBV7-6

CDR3 DNA: TGTGCCAGCACCCACGGACTAGCGGGTACCAATGAGCAGTTCTTC
CDR3 protein: CASTHGLAGTNEQFF
J gene: TRBJ2-1
clone size: NA
D gene: TRBD2
V gene: TRBV6-4

CDR3 DNA: TGTGCCAGCAGTCCAGGGACTAGCGGGAACGAGCAGTACTTC
CDR3 protein: CASSPGTSGNEQYF
J gene: TRBJ2-7
clone size: NA
D gene: TRBD2
V gene: TRBV27

CDR3 DNA: TGTGCCAGCAGCCCCCTTAACTACGAGCAGTACTTC
CDR3 protein: CASSPLNYEQYF
J gene: TRBJ2-7
clone size: NA
D gene: NA
V gene: TRBV14

CDR3 DNA: TGTGCCAGCAGTTTGGTAGCGGGAACCTACGAGCAGTACTTC
CDR3 protein: CASSLVAGTYEQYF
J gene: TRBJ2-7
clone size: NA
D gene: TRBD2
V gene: TRBV27

CDR3 DNA: TGTGCCAGAGAGGGACTAGTCGCTAGCACAGATACGCAGTATTTT
CDR3 protein: CAREGLVASTDTQYF
J gene: TRBJ2-3
clone size: NA
D gene: NA
V gene: TRBV21-1

CDR3 DNA: TGTGCCAGCCAACACGGAGGGGGGGTGGCCTACGAGCAGTACTTC
CDR3 protein: CASQHGGGVAYEQYF
J gene: TRBJ2-7
clone size: NA
D gene: NA
V gene: TRBV5-6

CDR3 DNA: TGTGCCAGCAGTTTGGAGGGGGGGACCCAGTACTTC
CDR3 protein: CASSLEGGTQYF
J gene: TRBJ2-5
clone size: NA
D gene: NA
V gene: TRBV6-5

CDR3 DNA: TGTGCCAGCAGCGTAGGACAGGGCCTCACTGAAGCTTTCTTT
CDR3 protein: CASSVGQGLTEAFF
J gene: TRBJ1-1
clone size: NA
D gene: TRBD1
V gene: TRBV5-4

CDR3 DNA: TGTGCCAGCAGCTCCTCCAGCGCCCGGGGCACCGGCTACACCTTC
CDR3 protein: CASSSSSARGTGYTF
J gene: TRBJ1-2
clone size: NA
D gene: NA
V gene: TRBV7-2

CDR3 DNA: TGTGCCAGCAGTCCCGAACAGTCGCACTCCTACGAGCAGTACTTC
CDR3 protein: CASSPEQSHSYEQYF
J gene: TRBJ2-7
clone size: NA
D gene: NA
V gene: TRBV5-6

CDR3 DNA: TGTGCCAGCAGTTGGGGGGGTAGCGGGGATCAAGAGACCCAGTACTTC
CDR3 protein: CASSWGGSGDQETQYF
J gene: TRBJ2-5
clone size: NA
D gene: TRBD2
V gene: TRBV7-2

CDR3 DNA: TGTGCCAGCAGTTTAGGGGGACTAGCGGGAGCCGGGAGGTACATTCAGTACTTC
CDR3 protein: CASSLGGLAGAGRYIQYF
J gene: TRBJ2-4
clone size: NA
D gene: TRBD2
V gene: TRBV28

CDR3 DNA: TGTGCCAGCAGTTGGACATATGGCAATGAGCAGTTCTTC
CDR3 protein: CASSWTYGNEQFF
J gene: TRBJ2-1
clone size: NA
D gene: NA
V gene: TRBV27

CDR3 DNA: TGTGCCAGCAGCGTTCACACGAGGGGAGGTGAAAAACTGTTTTTT
CDR3 protein: CASSVHTRGGEKLFF
J gene: TRBJ1-4
clone size: once
D gene: NA
V gene: TRBV9

CDR3 DNA: TGTGCCAGCAGGGTAGCAGGGGGCCGAGGCGAGCAGTACTTC
CDR3 protein: CASRVAGGRGEQYF
J gene: TRBJ2-7
clone size: NA
D gene: TRBD1
V gene: TRBV7-2

CDR3 DNA: TGCGCCAGCAGCCAAGAGGGCCTGGGCTACACCATATATTTT
CDR3 protein: CASSQEGLGYTIYF
J gene: TRBJ1-3
clone size: NA
D gene: NA
V gene: TRBV4-1

CDR3 DNA: TGCGCCAGCAGCGGGATTAGCGGGAGAAAGGTAGATGAGCAGTTCTTC
CDR3 protein: CASSGISGRKVDEQFF
J gene: TRBJ2-1
clone size: NA
D gene: TRBD2
V gene: TRBV5-1

CDR3 DNA: TGTGCCAGCAGCTTGTACCACCAAGAGACCCAGTACTTC
CDR3 protein: CASSLYHQETQYF
J gene: TRBJ2-5
clone size: NA
D gene: NA
V gene: TRBV5-8

CDR3 DNA: TGTGCCAGCAGCTCGCCGACCGGGACGGGGATCCAAGAGACCCAGTACTTC
CDR3 protein: CASSSPTGTGIQETQYF
J gene: TRBJ2-5
clone size: once
D gene: NA
V gene: TRBV7-9

CDR3 DNA: TGCAGCGTTACCGGAACAGATACGCAGTATTTT
CDR3 protein: CSVTGTDTQYF
J gene: TRBJ2-3
clone size: few
D gene: NA
V gene: TRBV29-1

CDR3 DNA: TGTGCCAGCTCACTAGGTGGCAGGGGCGGCACTGAAGCTTTCTTT
CDR3 protein: CASSLGGRGGTEAFF
J gene: TRBJ1-1
clone size: NA
D gene: NA
V gene: TRBV18

CDR3 DNA: TGTGCCAGTAGTAAGTCTCAGGGCCGAGAAGCTTTCTTT
CDR3 protein: CASSKSQGREAFF
J gene: TRBJ1-1
clone size: once
D gene: NA
V gene: TRBV19

CDR3 DNA: TGTGCCAGCAGTCAGGACACGAACACTGAAGCTTTCTTT
CDR3 protein: CASSQDTNTEAFF
J gene: TRBJ1-1
clone size: NA
D gene: NA
V gene: TRBV6-4

CDR3 DNA: TGTGCCAGCAGGAAAGCGGGGAGCTCCTACAATGAGCAGTTCTTC
CDR3 protein: CASRKAGSSYNEQFF
J gene: TRBJ2-1
clone size: NA
D gene: TRBD2
V gene: TRBV7-2

CDR3 DNA: TGCGCCAGCGCGAAACGACTGGCAGGGTTTAGCTCCTACAATGAGCAGTTCTTC
CDR3 protein: CASAKRLAGFSSYNEQFF
J gene: TRBJ2-1
clone size: once
D gene: NA
V gene: TRBV4-3

CDR3 DNA: TGTGCCAGCAGTGATCCGGGACTAGCTAATGAAAAACTGTTTTTT
CDR3 protein: CASSDPGLANEKLFF
J gene: TRBJ1-4
clone size: NA
D gene: NA
V gene: TRBV25-1

CDR3 DNA: TGTGCCAGCAGCTCGACTCAACGGTATGGCTACACCTTC
CDR3 protein: CASSSTQRYGYTF
J gene: TRBJ1-2
clone size: NA
D gene: NA
V gene: TRBV7-8

CDR3 DNA: TGTGCCAGCAGACTAGCGGGAGTCGGTACAGATACGCAGTATTTT
CDR3 protein: CASRLAGVGTDTQYF
J gene: TRBJ2-3
clone size: NA
D gene: TRBD2
V gene: TRBV2

CDR3 DNA: TGTGCCAGCAGTCGGACTCTGCAAAAAGAGACCCAGTACTTC
CDR3 protein: CASSRTLQKETQYF
J gene: TRBJ2-5
clone size: NA
D gene: NA
V gene: TRBV2

CDR3 DNA: TGTGCCAGCAGTCCTGTTCGTGGCGGCTCCTACGAGCAGTACTTC
CDR3 protein: CASSPVRGGSYEQYF
J gene: TRBJ2-7
clone size: NA
D gene: NA
V gene: TRBV25-1

CDR3 DNA: TGCGCCAGCAGCTCCGGACAGGGCACAGATACGCAGTATTTT
CDR3 protein: CASSSGQGTDTQYF
J gene: TRBJ2-3
clone size: once
D gene: TRBD1
V gene: TRBV5-1

CDR3 DNA: TGTGCCAGCTCACCACCGACGGATCCCAGGGGGGATACGCAGTATTTT
CDR3 protein: CASSPPTDPRGDTQYF
J gene: TRBJ2-3
clone size: NA
D gene: TRBD1
V gene: TRBV18

CDR3 DNA: TGTGCCAGCAGCTTTCTGTCTAGGAACACTGAAGCTTTCTTT
CDR3 protein: CASSFLSRNTEAFF
J gene: TRBJ1-1
clone size: NA
D gene: NA
V gene: TRBV5-4

CDR3 DNA: TGCGCCAGCAAAGGACTAGCGGGAGGCCGCACAGATACGCAGTATTTT
CDR3 protein: CASKGLAGGRTDTQYF
J gene: TRBJ2-3
clone size: once
D gene: TRBD2
V gene: TRBV5-1

CDR3 DNA: TGTGCCAGCAGCCGGACCGGGACAGGGACCTACGAGCAGTACTTC
CDR3 protein: CASSRTGTGTYEQYF
J gene: TRBJ2-7
clone size: few
D gene: TRBD1
V gene: TRBV13